This T cell receptor beta chain was documented in a study of blood T cell repertoires in COVID-19. In the study overall: Material from acute and convalescent COVID-19 was sourced from the United States, Italy and Spain.

Sequencing was performed with immunoSEQ multiplex PCR; in TCRdb, only in-frame clones are kept and a portion is missing. Among a few hundred thousand clones listed, approximately 90% were seen once. Germline assignment: CDR1 SGDLS and CDR2 YYNGEE. The CDR3 spans 13 residues. Trimming removed 5 bases from V and 2 bases from J, with 10 bases in between. This clone was recorded once. This chain uses TRBV9 with TRBJ1-2; possibly TRBD1 for D (6 bases). The receptor comes from a woman aged 18 to 35 who had recovered from COVID-19. What was sequenced was PBMCs or T cells enriched from blood (not recorded which). In DNA, the CDR3 is TGTGCCAGCAGGCCTACAGGGAACTATGGCTACACCTTC. Its protein product is CASRPTGNYGYTF. Full variable domain (missing parts from reference TRBV9 and TRBJ1-2): DSGVTQTPKHLITATGQRVTLRCSPRSGDLSVYWYQQSLDQGLQFLIQYYNGEERAKGNILERFSAQQFPDLHSELNLSSLELGDSALYFCASRPTGNYGYTFGSGTRLTVV.